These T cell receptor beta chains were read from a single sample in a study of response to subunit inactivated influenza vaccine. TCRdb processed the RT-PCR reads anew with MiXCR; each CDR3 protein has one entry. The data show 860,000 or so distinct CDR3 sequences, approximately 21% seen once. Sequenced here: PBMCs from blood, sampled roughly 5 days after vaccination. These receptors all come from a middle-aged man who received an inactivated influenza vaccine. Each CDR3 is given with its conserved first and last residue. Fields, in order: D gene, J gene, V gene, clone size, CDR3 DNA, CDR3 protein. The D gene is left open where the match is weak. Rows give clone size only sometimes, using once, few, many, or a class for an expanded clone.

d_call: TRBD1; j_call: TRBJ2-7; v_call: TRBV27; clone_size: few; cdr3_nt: TGTGCCAGCAGTTTATACGGACAGGGGGCGCGATCCGAGCAGTACTTC; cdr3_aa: CASSLYGQGARSEQYF
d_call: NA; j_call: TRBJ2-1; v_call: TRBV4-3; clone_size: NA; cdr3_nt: TGCGCCAGCAGCCGACTCCTGGGGGCCGGGAATGAGCAGTTCTTC; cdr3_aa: CASSRLLGAGNEQFF
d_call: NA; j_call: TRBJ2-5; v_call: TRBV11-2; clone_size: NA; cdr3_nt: TGTGCCAGCACGAGAGGGGGAGGGGATCAAGAGACCCAGTACTTC; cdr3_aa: CASTRGGGDQETQYF
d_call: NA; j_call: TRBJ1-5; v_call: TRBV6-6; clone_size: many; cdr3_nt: TGTGCCAGCGCGGGGAATTTCAATCAGCCCCAGCATTTT; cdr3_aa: CASAGNFNQPQHF
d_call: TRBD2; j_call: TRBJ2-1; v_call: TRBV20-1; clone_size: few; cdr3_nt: TGCAGTGCTAGAGGTCTAACTAGCGGGAGTCACAATGAGCAGTTCTTC; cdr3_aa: CSARGLTSGSHNEQFF
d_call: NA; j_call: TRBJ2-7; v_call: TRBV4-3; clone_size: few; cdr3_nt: TGCGCCAGCAGCCAAGAGTTCGGCAGGGCGAACGAGCAGTACTTC; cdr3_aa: CASSQEFGRANEQYF
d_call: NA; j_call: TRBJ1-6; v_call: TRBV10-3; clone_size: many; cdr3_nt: TGTGCCATCAGTGTAGACAGAGATAATTCACCCCTCCACTTT; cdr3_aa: CAISVDRDNSPLHF
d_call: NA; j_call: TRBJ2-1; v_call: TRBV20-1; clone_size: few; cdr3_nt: TGCAGTGCTAGAGATGTAGACAATGAGCAGTTCTTC; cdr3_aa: CSARDVDNEQFF
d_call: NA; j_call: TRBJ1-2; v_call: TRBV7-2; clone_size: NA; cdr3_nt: TGTGCCAGCAGCTTAAGCAGGGACTATGGCTACACCTTC; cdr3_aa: CASSLSRDYGYTF
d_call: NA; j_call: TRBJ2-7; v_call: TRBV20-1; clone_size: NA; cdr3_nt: TGCAGTGCTAGGCAGCCGAGGGGCTCTGAGCAGTACTTC; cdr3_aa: CSARQPRGSEQYF
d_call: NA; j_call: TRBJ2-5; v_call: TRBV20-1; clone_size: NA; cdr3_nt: TGCAGTGCTAGGGTCCACCCCTTATCCTCTCTGACCCAGTACTTC; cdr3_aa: CSARVHPLSSLTQYF
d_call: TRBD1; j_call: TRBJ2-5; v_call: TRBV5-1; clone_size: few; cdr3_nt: TGCGCCAGCAGCGAAACGACAGGGGCGGAAGAGACCCAGTACTTC; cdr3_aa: CASSETTGAEETQYF
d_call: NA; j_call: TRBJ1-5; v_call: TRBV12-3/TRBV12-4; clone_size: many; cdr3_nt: TGTGCCAGCGCGAACGGCTGGGGCAATCAGCCCCAGCATTTT; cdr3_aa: CASANGWGNQPQHF
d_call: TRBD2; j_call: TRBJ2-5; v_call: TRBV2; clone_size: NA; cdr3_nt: TGTGCCAGCAGTGAGCGGACTAGCGGCCAAGAGACCCAGTACTTC; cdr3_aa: CASSERTSGQETQYF
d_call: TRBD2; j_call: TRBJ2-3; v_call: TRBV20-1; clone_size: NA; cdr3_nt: TGCAGTGCTAGGAGACTAGCGGCCACAGATACGCAGTATTTT; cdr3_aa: CSARRLAATDTQYF
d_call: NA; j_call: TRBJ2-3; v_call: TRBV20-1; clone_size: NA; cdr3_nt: TGCAGTGCTACCAAGAAACTAGAGATCACAGATACGCAGTATTTT; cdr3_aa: CSATKKLEITDTQYF
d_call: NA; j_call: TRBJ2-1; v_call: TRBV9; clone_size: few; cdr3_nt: TGTGCCAGCAGCGTAGGGATCGGGGACACTTCCTACAATGAGCAGTTCTTC; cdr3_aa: CASSVGIGDTSYNEQFF